The sequence of this TCR beta chain was determined in a study of T cells expressing NK-cell markers. The overall study: One of the eight sequenced donors was seronegative, whereas the other seven were HCMV-seropositive.

Study-wide results and limits: Of the CD8+ T cell pool in roughly six donors, roughly 1.0-7.5% was accounted for by dominant NKG2C+ clonotypes. Once again these clonotypes came out on top in the CD3+CD56-NKG2C+ fraction of a few donors.

CDR1 is SGHVS, CDR2 FQNEAQ, per germline. The CDR3 contains 16 residues. As concerns this clonotype: The antigen remains unidentified.

TCRdb reprocessed the 5' RACE reads and stores each CDR3 protein as one record, lacking DNA. The sample table sets out approximately 550,000 distinct CDR3 sequences. The rearrangement links TRBV7-8 to TRBJ2-3; TCRdb lists TRBD2, though no DNA is available to test this call. The sequencing input was blood T cells: a sorted CD56 or NKG2C T cell subset, CD4+ or CD8+ T cells, or bulk PBMC T cells (not recorded which). The clonotype comes from a man between 18 and 29 years old in good health. The chain's CDR3 is CASSFWTSGGTDTQYF.